Below, one T cell receptor (beta chain) is given with its context. This sample was taken from a study of blood T cell repertoires in COVID-19. Study context: The United States, Italy and Spain were the sources of the acute and convalescent COVID-19 samples. The analysed material was cDNA or gDNA that came from T cells, B-cell-depleted T cells, or PBMCs.

V lost 10 bases, J lost 8 bases, and 15 bases lay in between. CDR1 is ENHRY, CDR2 SYGVKD, per germline. CDR3 length: 13 amino acids. Original analysis: Counts of nucleated cells, estimated from reference gene primer amplification, were obtained. Some clones are missing from TCRdb's copy, which holds only in-frame ones; the method was immunoSEQ multiplex PCR. From that table come the V and J calls and clone size; the DNA was used to work out D and trimming. The sample lists around 170,000 clones, approximately 89% occurring once. Sequenced: peripheral blood. The receptor's source is a woman under 40 with acute or convalescent COVID-19. This chain uses TRBV10-3 with TRBJ1-6; D is unclear. Written as DNA, the CDR3 is TGTGCCACACGGACGGACTTCGATTCACCCCTCCACTTT. Translated, it gives CATRTDFDSPLHF.